This T cell receptor (beta chain) was sequenced in a study of CD8+CD57+ T cells in acquired aplastic anemia. Study-wide background: Quantities of DNA derived from sorted CD4+ and CD8+ cells averaged approximately 3 ug.

Note on this clonotype: The antigen remains undetermined.

Patients sequenced had flow cytometry evidence of CD8+CD57+ cell expansion. Severe acquired aplastic anemia was present in all patients. Blood came from patients not yet given any therapy. From germline, CDR1 is LNHNV and CDR2 YYDKDF (reference sequence). The length of the CDR3 is 14 residues. Trimming removed 2 bases at V and 1 base at J, with 8 bases between. The TCR beta profiling, which covered VDJ combination and CDR3 sequence, was carried out using genomic DNA as the template. TCRdb re-called the reads through MiXCR, storing one row per CDR3 protein. Seen here are about 120,000 distinct CDR3 sequences, approximately 50% observed once, and the top ten hold under 35%. Whole-study results and caveats: Patients and healthy controls showed no significant CD8+ Simpson's diversity difference.

V and J are TRBV15 and TRBJ1-1; no definite D call. Sequencing was done on a sample of sorted CD4+, CD8+, or CD8+CD57+ T cells (not recorded which) from PBMCs. The TCR originated in a human donor with aplastic anemia. CDR3 coding DNA: TGTGCCACCAGCAGATCGAGTGAGAACACTGAAGCTTTCTTT. It is translated as CATSRSSENTEAFF.